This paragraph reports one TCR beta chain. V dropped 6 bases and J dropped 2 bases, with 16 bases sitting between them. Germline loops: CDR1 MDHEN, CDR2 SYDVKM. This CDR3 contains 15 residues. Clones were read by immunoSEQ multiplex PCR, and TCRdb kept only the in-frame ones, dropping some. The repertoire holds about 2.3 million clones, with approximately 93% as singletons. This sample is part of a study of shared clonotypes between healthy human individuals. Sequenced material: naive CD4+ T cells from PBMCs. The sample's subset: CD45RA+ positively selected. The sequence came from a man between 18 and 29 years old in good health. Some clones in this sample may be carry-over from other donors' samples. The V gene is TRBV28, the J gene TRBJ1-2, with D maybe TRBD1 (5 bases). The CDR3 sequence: CASSRRGARNYGYTF. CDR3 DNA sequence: TGTGCCAGCAGCCGACGCGGGGCCCGAAACTATGGCTACACCTTC.